This T cell receptor beta chain comes out of a study of cytomegalovirus exposure and HLA in healthy donors. The V gene's germline CDR1 is MGHRA and CDR2 YSYEKL. The CDR3 covers 15 residues. PCR employed 60 Vbeta and 13 Jbeta primers. This table comes from immunoSEQ multiplex PCR, and its TCRdb copy is limited to in-frame clones, with some not included. In the table there are roughly 200,000 clones, 65% to 90% of which are singletons. This TCR came from a woman aged 50 to 60 in good health and CMV-seronegative. The material sequenced was PBMCs. V gene TRBV4-1 combines with J gene TRBJ2-5, with 7 nucleotides matching TRBD1. The J call is uncertain, as TRBJ2-7 better fits the DNA end. CDR3: CASSQGQQTSYEQYF. The CDR3 nucleotides read TGCGCCAGCAGCCAGGGACAGCAGACCTCCTACGAGCAGTACTTC.